A single sample is the source of the 31 T cell receptor beta chains below, sequenced in a study of metastatic and nonmetastatic thyroid tumors. TCRdb redid the clone calls on the PCR reads using MiXCR. The repertoire includes about 10,000 clones, about 20% of them detected once, and 17% sits in the top ten. Until they underwent thyroid surgery, no patient had received any treatment. Sequenced input: adjacent normal tissue. The source of these receptors is a female donor with papillary thyroid cancer or a benign thyroid nodule (not recorded which). Some clones in this sample may be carry-over from other donors' samples.

V usage is TRBV7-3 and J usage is TRBJ2-2; 7 bases are a match to TRBD1. This CDR3 has 13 residues. CDR1 and CDR2 (germline): SGHTA, FQGTGA. V shed 4 bases, J shed 6 bases, and the junction held 2 bases outside the gene matches. The CDR3 region has the DNA TGTGCCAGCAGCTCGACAGGGTCCGGGGAGCTGTTTTTT. It is translated as CASSSTGSGELFF.

This clone came up a few times. The V call is TRBV2, the J call TRBJ2-2; D is unclear. The CDR3 has 13 residues. V gave up 7 bases and J gave up 10 bases, with 16 bases separating them. The germline V gene has CDR1 SNHLY and CDR2 FYNNEI. The CDR3 sequence: CASIRENAEELFF. The DNA for the CDR3 is TGTGCCAGCATCCGTGAGAACGCCGAGGAGCTGTTTTTT.

Details on this clone: One end of the junction is discordant with germline, which a read error may explain. The rearrangement uses TRBV7-8 and TRBJ2-3, with D possibly being TRBD1 (5 bases). CDR3 length: 14 amino acids. Germline lookup yields CDR1 SGHVS and CDR2 FQNEAQ. The CDR3 protein is CASGRRGSTGTQYF. CDR3 coding DNA: TGTGCCAGCGGTCGGCGCGGTAGCACAGGTACGCAGTATTTT.

In this sample, this clone turned up many times. The CDR3 sequence is CASSRQLADTQYF. The DNA of the CDR3 is TGTGCCAGCAGCCGCCAACTAGCAGATACGCAGTATTTT. The chain links TRBV7-9 to TRBJ2-3, with D tentatively TRBD2 (5 bases). Germline V gene sequence: CDR1 SEHNR, CDR2 FQNEAQ (reference sequence). V lost 5 bases and J lost 4, with 10 bases in between. The CDR3 spans 13 residues.

This chain connects TRBV6-1 to TRBJ2-7, with TRBD1 matching over 7 bases. Germline V CDR1 and CDR2: MNHNS, SASEGT. The CDR3 has 16 residues. The ends lost 5 bases at V and 2 bases at J; junction bases unmatched: 12. CDR3 region: CASSKFWTGGTYEQYF. CDR3 coding DNA: TGTGCCAGCAGTAAATTCTGGACAGGAGGAACCTACGAGCAGTACTTC.

About this clone: At one end the junction does not follow the germline gene, possibly because of a read error. The genes are TRBV12-3 or TRBV12-4 and TRBJ1-1, with D possibly matching TRBD1 (5 bases). The CDR3 runs to 14 residues. In DNA, the CDR3 is TGTGCCAGCAGTGCCCGGACACGGGATACTGAAGCTATCTTT. It specifies CASSARTRDTEAIF.

The table lists this clone with a few counts. V is TRBV6-1 and J is TRBJ1-3; 10 nucleotides agree with TRBD1. Germline assignment: CDR1 MNHNS and CDR2 SASEGT. The CDR3 covers 15 residues. J was trimmed by 4 bases and V by 1 base; bases with no gene match: 1. The CDR3 loop is CASSEGTGGGNTIYF. The CDR3 coding sequence is TGTGCCAGCAGTGAAGGGACAGGGGGAGGAAACACCATATATTTT.

This clone was counted between two and nine times. The chain joins TRBV28 to TRBJ1-5; D is uncertain. The CDR3 runs 12 residues. Per germline, CDR1 MDHEN and CDR2 SYDVKM. Deletions cut 6 bases from V and 6 bases from J, with 9 bases between. The CDR3 region is CASRAVVQPQHF. In nucleotides, the CDR3 is TGTGCCAGCAGGGCAGTGGTTCAGCCCCAGCATTTT.

By proportion, this clone is large (0.1 to 1%). The V call is TRBV28, the J call TRBJ2-7, with TRBD1 identical over 9 bases. V lost 5 bases, J lost 4 bases, and 9 bases stayed unmatched. This CDR3 spans 15 amino acids. Germline V gives CDR1 MDHEN, CDR2 SYDVKM. Written as DNA, the CDR3 is TGTGCCAGCAGTCTTACGACCGGGACAGGGTACGAGCAGTACTTC. This codes for CASSLTTGTGYEQYF.

This clone was seen many times. The gene calls are TRBV10-3 and TRBJ2-3, with TRBD2 identical over 10 bases. The CDR3 has 16 residues. CDR1 and CDR2 (germline): ENHRY, SYGVKD. The V and J ends lost 3 bases and 3 bases, in that order; junction bases with no gene match: 6. DNA of the CDR3: TGTGCCATCAGTGAAACTCTAGCGGGAGAAACAGATACGCAGTATTTT. Translated, it gives CAISETLAGETDTQYF.

By share, this clone ranks as medium-sized. The chain is built from TRBV19 and TRBJ1-2; TRBD1 matches 7 bases. The V gene's germline CDR1 is LNHDA and CDR2 SQIVND (reference sequence). With V trimmed by 9 bases and J by 7 bases, 5 bases remained unmatched. This CDR3 has 11 amino acids. CDR3 protein: CARPTGRGYTF. The CDR3 DNA sequence: TGTGCCAGACCGACAGGGCGTGGCTACACCTTC. Combining the CDR3 with reference TRBV19 and TRBJ1-2 gives the whole variable domain DGGITQSPKYLFRKEGQNVTLSCEQNLNHDAMYWYRQDPGQGLRLIYYSQIVNDFQKGDIAEGYSVSREKKESFPLTVTSAQKNPTAFYLCARPTGRGYTFGSGTRLTVV.

Ten or more counts support this clone. This chain links TRBV5-1 with TRBJ2-3; D could derive from TRBD1 or TRBD2 (7 bases each). The V end lost 5 bases, the J end lost 2 bases, and 24 bases lay between the germline ends. The CDR3 loop spans 18 amino acids. Germline V gives CDR1 SGHRS, CDR2 YFSETQ. This CDR3 is CASSSLGQGGGTTDTQYF. Written as DNA, the CDR3 is TGCGCCAGCAGTAGCCTAGGCCAGGGGGGGGGAACCACAGATACGCAGTATTTT.

In its sample, this clone ranks as medium-sized. The CDR3 bases are TGTGCCAGCAGTGGTCAGGGCTCTAATGAAAAACTGTTTTTT. Translating gives CASSGQGSNEKLFF. The rearrangement joins TRBV27 to TRBJ1-4; D perhaps matches TRBD1 (5 bases). The CDR3 spans 14 residues. V was shortened by 5 bases and J by 3 bases, with 10 bases between the two germline ends. Germline CDR1 reads MNHEY; CDR2 reads SMNVEV (reference sequence). The whole variable domain, filled in from reference TRBV27 and TRBJ1-4, reads EAQVTQNPRYLITVTGKKLTVTCSQNMNHEYMSWYRQDPGLGLRQIYYSMNVEVTDKGDVPEGYKVSRKEKRNFPLILESPSPNQTSLYFCASSGQGSNEKLFFGSGTQLSVL.

The chain joins TRBV5-1 to TRBJ2-5; D is unclear. Germline V gives CDR1 SGHRS, CDR2 YFSETQ. V gave up 3 bases and J gave up 13 bases, with 28 bases separating them. The CDR3 covers 16 residues. CDR3 in DNA: TGCGCCAGCAGCTGGGGTATCGTGAGCGCAAAAGAGACCAGGTACTTC. Its protein product is CASSWGIVSAKETRYF.

This clone was detected only a few times. The chain combines TRBV11-3 with TRBJ1-2; TRBD1 is a possible D gene (5 bases). V lost 3 bases and J 8 bases, leaving 13 bases between the germline ends. Germline V gene lookup returns CDR1 SGHNT and CDR2 YENEEA. This CDR3 spans 13 amino acids. The DNA for the CDR3 is TGTGCCAGCAGCTTCCAGGGTATCGAGGGCTACACCTTC. It translates to CASSFQGIEGYTF.

The chain has TRBV20-1 and TRBJ2-3; tentatively, D is TRBD1 or TRBD2 (5 bases each). The germline V gene has CDR1 DFQATT and CDR2 SNEGSKA (reference sequence). V was clipped by 6 bases and J by 2 bases, with 21 bases between them. The CDR3 has 16 residues. The CDR3, as DNA: TGCAGTGCGCCATCGGCCGGCGTGGGGACCACAGATACGCAGTATTTT. Amino acids: CSAPSAGVGTTDTQYF.

This clone has a count of ten or more. Being one base from a much bigger clone, this may be a read error. The gene calls are TRBV5-1 and TRBJ2-2, with D perhaps given as TRBD1 or TRBD2 (5 bases each). CDR1 is SGHRS, CDR2 YFSETQ, per germline. The CDR3 covers 16 residues. The chain's CDR3 is CASSLATGMGTGELLF. Here the CDR3 DNA reads TGCGCCAGCAGCTTGGCCACGGGGATGGGGACCGGGGAGCTGCTTTTT.

This chain links TRBV7-2 with TRBJ2-7; D perhaps matches TRBD2 (5 bases). Germline V CDR1 and CDR2: SGHTA, FQGNSA. This CDR3 region has 13 residues. V lost 5 bases to trimming and J lost 2 bases, with 10 bases between them. The CDR3 DNA is TGTGCCAGCAGCCACGGGATAACCTACGAGCAGTACTTC. This translates into CASSHGITYEQYF.

This chain connects TRBV6-1 to TRBJ1-3; D may be TRBD1 (5 bases). Germline V gene lookup returns CDR1 MNHNS and CDR2 SASEGT. V was clipped by 0 bases and J by 4 bases, with 10 bases between them. The CDR3 spans 15 residues. This CDR3 is CASSEAWGSGNTIYF. In DNA form, the CDR3 reads TGTGCCAGCAGTGAAGCTTGGGGCTCAGGAAACACCATATATTTT.

This clone has only one observation. This chain uses TRBV30 with TRBJ1-2; unclear D gene. Germline CDR1 and CDR2: GTSNPN and SVGIG (reference sequence). Trimming stripped 7 bases from V and 4 bases from J, with 10 bases between. The CDR3 consists of 11 residues. The CDR3 coding sequence is TGTGCCTACTCGAGAGGCTATGGCTACACCTTC. This gives the protein CAYSRGYGYTF.

By frequency in the sample, this clone is medium-sized. The chain couples TRBV7-7 to TRBJ2-1; D is possibly TRBD2 (6 bases). Germline V CDR1 and CDR2: SSHAT, FNYEAQ (reference sequence). CDR3 size: 11 residues. The CDR3 loop reads CASGRGSEQFF. The CDR3 DNA follows: TGTGCTAGTGGTCGGGGGAGTGAGCAGTTCTTC.

This clone was seen ten or more times. The chain carries TRBV4-1 and TRBJ1-1; D is uncertain. CDR3 length: 14 amino acids. Germline V lookup: CDR1 MGHRA, CDR2 YSYEKL. Trimming took off 0 bases at V and 1 base at J, with 6 bases between the two ends. CDR3: CASSQEWGNTEAFF. In nucleotides, the CDR3 is TGCGCCAGCAGCCAAGAATGGGGGAACACTGAAGCTTTCTTT.

This clone showed up just a few times. The rearrangement links TRBV20-1 to TRBJ2-1, with TRBD2 identical over 16 bases. CDR3 length: 16 amino acids. Trimming took 4 bases from V and 7 from J; bases not matched to a gene: 7. CDR1 and CDR2 (germline): DFQATT, SNEGSKA (reference sequence). This CDR3 reads CSAMGTSGGAVNEQFF. The CDR3 nucleotides read TGCAGTGCTATGGGGACTAGCGGGGGGGCGGTTAATGAGCAGTTCTTC.

This clone is deemed medium-sized. This chain uses TRBV5-1 with TRBJ2-7; D remains unclear. The CDR3 totals 13 residues. Trimming stripped 0 bases from V and 3 bases from J, with 7 bases between. Germline V gives CDR1 SGHRS, CDR2 YFSETQ. For the CDR3, the DNA is TGCGCCAGCAGCTTGGGTCAGTACTACGAGCAGTACTTC. It yields the protein CASSLGQYYEQYF.

Relative to its sample, this clone is medium-sized. The chain combines TRBV20-1 with TRBJ2-7, with TRBD1 matching 10 bases. The CDR3 extends over 12 amino acids. The V gene end was trimmed by 6 bases and the J gene end by 8 bases; junction bases not matched to a gene: 7. Germline-derived CDR1 and CDR2 are DFQATT and SNEGSKA (reference sequence). DNA for the CDR3: TGCAGTGCGTGGGACAGGGGACCCCAGCAGTACTTC. Its protein product is CSAWDRGPQQYF.

Sample share makes this clone medium-sized. This chain links TRBV2 with TRBJ2-7; 11 bases align to TRBD2. V trimming: 5 bases; J trimming: 1 base; junction bases outside the gene matches: 4. This CDR3 is 15 amino acids long. Germline CDR1 reads SNHLY; CDR2 reads FYNNEI. CDR3 sequence (DNA): TGTGCCAGCAGTCCGACTAGCGGGACATCCTACGAGCAGTACTTC. It codes for CASSPTSGTSYEQYF.

The chain recombines TRBV11-3 with TRBJ2-7; D remains ambiguous. V lost 2 bases and J lost 6, with 14 bases in between. Germline CDR1 and CDR2: SGHNT and YENEEA. This CDR3 is built from 14 residues. The CDR3, as DNA: TGTGCCAGCAGCTTATCGCCCCAGATCTTCGAGCAGTACTTC. Translation: CASSLSPQIFEQYF.

This clone was detected a few times. The DNA for the CDR3 is TGTGCCAGCATGAGACAGGCGGTCTACACCTTC. Translating gives CASMRQAVYTF. This sequence joins TRBV12-3 or TRBV12-4 and TRBJ1-2, with D perhaps TRBD1 (6 bases). The CDR3 runs 11 residues. Trimming stripped 7 bases from V and 10 bases from J, with 13 bases between.

The chain carries TRBV27 and TRBJ2-3; 8 bases align to TRBD1. Per germline, CDR1 MNHEY and CDR2 SMNVEV (reference sequence). J lost 4 bases, V lost 8 bases, and 5 bases had no gene match. The length of the CDR3 is 13 residues. The chain's CDR3 is CASRRTGSDTQYF. CDR3 nucleotides: TGTGCCAGCCGAAGGACAGGGTCAGATACGCAGTATTTT.

This clone has only a few counts. The junction shows a germline mismatch at one end, possibly a read error. The V call is TRBV7-8, the J call TRBJ2-6; no reliable D call. The CDR3 covers 13 residues. The germline V gene encodes CDR1 SGHVS and CDR2 FQNEAQ. The CDR3: CASSLSGSNVLTF. The CDR3 nucleotides are TGTGCTAGCAGCTTATCCGGGTCCAACGTCCTGACTTTC.

V and J are TRBV20-1 and TRBJ1-5, with TRBD1 matching over 8 bases. The J segment lost 4 bases and the V segment lost 2 bases, leaving 7 bases of the junction unmatched. Germline V gives CDR1 DFQATT, CDR2 SNEGSKA (reference sequence). The CDR3 is 15 amino acids. CDR3: CSARRTGTKNQPQHF. The CDR3, as DNA: TGCAGTGCTAGACGGACAGGGACGAAGAATCAGCCCCAGCATTTT.